This T cell receptor (beta chain) originates from a study of blood T cell repertoires in COVID-19. Turning to the study itself: PBMCs, B-cell-depleted T cells, or T cells provided the cDNA or gDNA that made up the material.

In regard to this clone: Within the sample, other DNA sequences also encode this same CDR3.

Germline values: CDR1 MNHEY, CDR2 SVGAGI. This CDR3 comprises 15 residues. The junction had 6 bases not matched to a gene; V was cut back by 0 bases and J by 4 bases. Original processing notes: Nucleated cell counts were estimated from reference gene primer amplification. Sequencing used immunoSEQ multiplex PCR; TCRdb keeps in-frame clones, though not all of them. Clone size and V and J calls were adopted from that table, with D and trimming inferred from the DNA. Of 250,000 to 350,000 clones in the sample, 88% were seen once. This TCR came from a young woman with COVID-19, enrolled during active disease. Sequencing was carried out using peripheral blood. The chain joins TRBV6-5 to TRBJ2-7; 7 bases align to TRBD1. The CDR3 DNA follows: TGTGCCAGCAGTTACTCGAGGGACAGTTCTTACGAGCAGTACTTC. Its protein product is CASSYSRDSSYEQYF.